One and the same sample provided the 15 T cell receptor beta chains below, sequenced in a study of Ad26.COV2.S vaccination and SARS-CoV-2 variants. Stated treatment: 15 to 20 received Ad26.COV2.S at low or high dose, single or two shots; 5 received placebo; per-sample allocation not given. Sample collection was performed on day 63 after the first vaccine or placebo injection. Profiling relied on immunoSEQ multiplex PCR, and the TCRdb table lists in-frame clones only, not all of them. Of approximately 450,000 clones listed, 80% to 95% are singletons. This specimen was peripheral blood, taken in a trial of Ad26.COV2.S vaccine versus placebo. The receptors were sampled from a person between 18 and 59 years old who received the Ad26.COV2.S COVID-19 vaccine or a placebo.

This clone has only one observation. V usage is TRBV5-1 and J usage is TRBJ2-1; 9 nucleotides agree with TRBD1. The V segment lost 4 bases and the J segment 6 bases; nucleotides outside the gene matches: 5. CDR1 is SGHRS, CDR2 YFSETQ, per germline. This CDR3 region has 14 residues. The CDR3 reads CASSLGQGGNEQFF. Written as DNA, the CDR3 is TGCGCCAGCAGCCTGGGACAGGGAGGCAATGAGCAGTTCTTC.

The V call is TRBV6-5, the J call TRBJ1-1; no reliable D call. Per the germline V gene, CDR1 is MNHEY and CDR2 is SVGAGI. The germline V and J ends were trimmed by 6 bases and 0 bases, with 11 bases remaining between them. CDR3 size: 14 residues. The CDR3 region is CASRNQILNTEAFF. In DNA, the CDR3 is TGTGCCAGCAGAAACCAGATATTGAACACTGAAGCTTTCTTT.

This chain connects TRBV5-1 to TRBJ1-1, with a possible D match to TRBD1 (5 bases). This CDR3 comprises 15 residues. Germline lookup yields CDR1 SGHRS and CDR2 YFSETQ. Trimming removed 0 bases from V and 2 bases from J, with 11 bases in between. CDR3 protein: CASSLARQGNTEAFF. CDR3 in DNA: TGCGCCAGCAGCTTGGCCCGGCAGGGAAACACTGAAGCTTTCTTT.

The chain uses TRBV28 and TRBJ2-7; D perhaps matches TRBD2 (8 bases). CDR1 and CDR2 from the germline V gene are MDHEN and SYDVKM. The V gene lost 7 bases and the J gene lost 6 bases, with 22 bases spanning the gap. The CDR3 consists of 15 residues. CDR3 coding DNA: TGTGCCAGCAAAGGTGGGAAGGGGGCGGGAGGCGAGCAGTACTTC. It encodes CASKGGKGAGGEQYF.

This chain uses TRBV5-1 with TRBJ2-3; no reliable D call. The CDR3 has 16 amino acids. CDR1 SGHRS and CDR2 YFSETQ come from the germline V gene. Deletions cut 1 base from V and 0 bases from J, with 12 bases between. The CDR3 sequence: CASSLSSSTSTDTQYF. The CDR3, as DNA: TGCGCCAGCAGCTTGAGTAGTTCGACTAGCACAGATACGCAGTATTTT.

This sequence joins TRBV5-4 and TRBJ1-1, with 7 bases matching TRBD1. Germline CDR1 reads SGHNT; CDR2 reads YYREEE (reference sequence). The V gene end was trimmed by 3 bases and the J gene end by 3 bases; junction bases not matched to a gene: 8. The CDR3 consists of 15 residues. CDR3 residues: CASSSSQGLDTEAFF. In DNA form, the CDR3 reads TGTGCCAGCAGCTCTTCACAGGGGCTGGACACTGAAGCTTTCTTT.

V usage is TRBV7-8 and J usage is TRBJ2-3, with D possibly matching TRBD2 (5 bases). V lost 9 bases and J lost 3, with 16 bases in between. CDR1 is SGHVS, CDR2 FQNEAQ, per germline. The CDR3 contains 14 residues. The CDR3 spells CASRVGRATDTQYF. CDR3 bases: TGTGCCAGTAGGGTCGGGCGGGCGACAGATACGCAGTATTTT.

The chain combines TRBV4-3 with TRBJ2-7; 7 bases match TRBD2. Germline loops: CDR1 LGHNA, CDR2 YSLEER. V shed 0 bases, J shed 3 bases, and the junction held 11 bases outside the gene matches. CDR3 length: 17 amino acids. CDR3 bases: TGCGCCAGCAGCCAAGATGGGCCTAGCGGATACCTCTACGAGCAGTACTTC. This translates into CASSQDGPSGYLYEQYF.

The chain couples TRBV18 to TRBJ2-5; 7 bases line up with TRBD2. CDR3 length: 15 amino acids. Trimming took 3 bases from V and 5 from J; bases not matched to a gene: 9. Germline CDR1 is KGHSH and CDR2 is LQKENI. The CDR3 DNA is TGTGCCAGCTCACCGTCCGGGACTATGTGGGAGACCCAGTACTTC. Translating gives CASSPSGTMWETQYF.

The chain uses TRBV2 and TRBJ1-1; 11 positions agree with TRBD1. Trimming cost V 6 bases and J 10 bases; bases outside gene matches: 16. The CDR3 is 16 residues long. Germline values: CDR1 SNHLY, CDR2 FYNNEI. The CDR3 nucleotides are TGTGCCAGCAGGGGATATCCCGGGACAGGGGGGTTGCGAGCTTTCTTT. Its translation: CASRGYPGTGGLRAFF.

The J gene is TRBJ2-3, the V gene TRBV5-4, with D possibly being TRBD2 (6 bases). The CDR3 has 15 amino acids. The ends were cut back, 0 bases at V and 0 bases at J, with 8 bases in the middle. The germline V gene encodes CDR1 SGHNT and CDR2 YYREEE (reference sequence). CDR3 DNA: TGTGCCAGCAGCTTGGCCGGGACTAGCACAGATACGCAGTATTTT. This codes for CASSLAGTSTDTQYF.

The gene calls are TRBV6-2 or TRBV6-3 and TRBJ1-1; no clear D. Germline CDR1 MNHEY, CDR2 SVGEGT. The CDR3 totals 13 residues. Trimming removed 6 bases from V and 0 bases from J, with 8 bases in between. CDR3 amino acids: CASSPLMNTEAFF. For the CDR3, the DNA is TGTGCCAGCAGCCCTCTGATGAACACTGAAGCTTTCTTT.

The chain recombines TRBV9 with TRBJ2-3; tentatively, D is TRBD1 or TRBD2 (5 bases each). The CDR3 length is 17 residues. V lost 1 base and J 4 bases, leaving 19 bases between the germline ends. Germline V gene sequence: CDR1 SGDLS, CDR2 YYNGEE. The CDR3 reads CASSVLGQLRGADTQYF. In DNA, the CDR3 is TGTGCCAGCAGCGTATTGGGTCAGCTCCGAGGGGCAGATACGCAGTATTTT.

CDR3 residues: CSASRYHNEQFF. The CDR3 DNA reads as TGCAGTGCTAGTAGGTACCACAATGAGCAGTTCTTC. The chain uses TRBV20-1 and TRBJ2-1; D is ambiguous. Germline CDR1 and CDR2: DFQATT and SNEGSKA (reference sequence). Trimming took off 3 bases at V and 5 bases at J, with 8 bases between the two ends. This CDR3 comprises 12 residues.

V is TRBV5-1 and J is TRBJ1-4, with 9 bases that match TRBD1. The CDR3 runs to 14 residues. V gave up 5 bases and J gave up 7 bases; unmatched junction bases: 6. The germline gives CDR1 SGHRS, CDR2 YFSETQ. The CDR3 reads CASSNGTGTEKLFF. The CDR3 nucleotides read TGCGCCAGCAGTAATGGGACAGGGACTGAAAAACTGTTTTTT.